This TCR beta chain is from a study of T cell changes during pregnancy in multiple sclerosis. This clone was counted a single time. Method: immunoSEQ multiplex PCR; TCRdb's copy keeps in-frame clones and lacks some. The sample lists 100,000 or so clones; roughly 91% were seen once. The CDR3 runs 17 residues. The ends were cut back, 1 base at V and 0 bases at J, with 13 bases in the middle. Germline V CDR1 and CDR2: SGHTA, FQGNSA. This specimen was peripheral blood, taken in the first trimester of pregnancy. The origin of this receptor is a female donor with multiple sclerosis, enrolled in a pregnancy study. The chain is built from TRBV7-2 and TRBJ1-3; D gene uncertain. The DNA of the CDR3 is TGTGCCAGCAGCTTAGGCCCCTCCGGGAGCTCTGGAAACACCATATATTTT. It specifies CASSLGPSGSSGNTIYF.